This TCR beta chain came from a study of blood T cell repertoires in COVID-19. Across the whole study: COVID-19 samples from acute and convalescent phases originated in the United States, Italy and Spain. The cDNA or gDNA used as material had been derived from T cells, B-cell-depleted T cells, or PBMCs.

Authors' processing steps: Researchers report that nucleated cell counts were estimated from reference gene primer amplification. Sequencing used immunoSEQ multiplex PCR; TCRdb keeps in-frame clones, though not all of them. V, J and clone size are taken as reported in that table, and D and trimming were inferred from the DNA itself. The top ten clones hold about 2.1% of a sample with around 130,000 clones, roughly 88% of them seen once. V lost 1 base and J lost 11; bases outside the gene matches: 10. CDR3 size: 13 residues. The V gene's germline CDR1 is GTSNPN and CDR2 SVGIG (reference sequence). Sequencing was done on a sample of peripheral blood. This receptor was identified in a man between 70 and 80 years old with active COVID-19. The chain employs TRBV30 and TRBJ1-1; TRBD1 matches 7 bases. In nucleotides, the CDR3 is TGTGCCTGGAGTGACAGGGGCGCGGTTGCCGCTTTCTTT. Its protein product is CAWSDRGAVAAFF.